Shown below are 25 T cell receptor beta chains from a single sample sequenced in a study of T cell repertoires in cytomegalovirus infection. Their recognized antigens are unknown. A single record per CDR3 protein comes from TCRdb applying MiXCR to the reads. The sample holds 830,000 or so distinct CDR3 sequences, about 31% seen once. Specimen: cultured CD8+ T cells from PBMCs, collected from culture after CMV antigen stimulation. Receptors originate from a human donor in good health (CMV status not recorded). Some clones in this sample may be carry-over from other donors' samples.

The chain links TRBV29-1 to TRBJ1-1; D gene unclear. The CDR3 spans 12 residues. The germline V gene has CDR1 SQVTM and CDR2 ANQGSEA. Trimming took off 3 bases at V and 6 bases at J, with 11 bases between the two ends. The CDR3: CSVDTSGAEAFF. CDR3 DNA: TGCAGCGTTGATACCTCAGGCGCTGAAGCTTTCTTT.

This clonotype has ten or more counts. The chain carries TRBV7-2 and TRBJ2-3; TRBD2 matches at 9 bases. V was clipped by 5 bases and J by 4 bases; unmatched bases: 4. The germline gives CDR1 SGHTA, CDR2 FQGNSA. The CDR3 consists of 14 residues. The CDR3 region has the DNA TGTGCCAGCAGCCCGGGCGGGGGGGCAGATACGCAGTATTTT. It specifies CASSPGGGADTQYF.

The rearrangement joins TRBV9 to TRBJ2-5; D gene unclear. Deletions cut 0 bases from V and 2 bases from J, with 11 bases between. This CDR3 is built from 15 residues. The germline gives CDR1 SGDLS, CDR2 YYNGEE. The chain's CDR3 is CASSVGESRQETQYF. DNA for the CDR3: TGTGCCAGCAGCGTAGGGGAAAGCCGACAAGAGACCCAGTACTTC.

This clonotype was recorded once. This may arise from a read error, as a much more abundant clone is one base away. The chain couples TRBV5-6 to TRBJ1-4; possible D gene TRBD1, 5 bases. The germline V gene has CDR1 SGHDT and CDR2 YYEEEE. The CDR3 runs 14 residues. The CDR3 region has the DNA TGTGTCAGCAGCACGGGACGGCCGAATGAAAAACTGTTTTTT. The encoded protein is CVSSTGRPNEKLFF.

The table lists this clonotype with many counts. The chain recombines TRBV7-9 with TRBJ2-5, with a tentative D call TRBD2 (6 bases). Germline CDR1 reads SEHNR; CDR2 reads FQNEAQ (reference sequence). Between the trimmed V and J ends, which lost 0 bases and 4 bases, there was a span of 9 bases. This CDR3 is 14 amino acids long. CDR3 bases: TGTGCCAGCAGCTTAGCGCGGGGACGAGAGACCCAGTACTTC. Protein: CASSLARGRETQYF.

This clonotype has more than one count but fewer than ten. The chain joins TRBV2 to TRBJ2-2, with no clear D. Germline values: CDR1 SNHLY, CDR2 FYNNEI. V shed 3 bases and J shed 0 bases, with 5 bases lying between them. This CDR3 contains 14 residues. In DNA, the CDR3 is TGTGCCAGCAGTGACGCCTCGAACACCGGGGAGCTGTTTTTT. This codes for CASSDASNTGELFF. Combining the CDR3 with reference TRBV2 and TRBJ2-2 gives the whole variable domain EPEVTQTPSHQVTQMGQEVILRCVPISNHLYFYWYRQILGQKVEFLVSFYNNEISEKSEIFDDQFSVERPDGSNFTLKIRSTKLEDSAMYFCASSDASNTGELFFGEGSRLTVL.

About this clonotype itself: In this CDR3 the conserved last residue, phenylalanine or tryptophan, is missing, so a read error is likely. V is TRBV5-5 and J is TRBJ2-5; the D is unclear. The CDR3 loop spans 13 amino acids. The V gene's germline CDR1 is SGHKS and CDR2 YYEKEE (reference sequence). V was pared by 4 bases and J by 4 bases, with 11 bases between. The CDR3 is CASSPTGRETQYS. CDR3 in DNA: TGTGCCAGCAGCCCTACGGGTAGAGAGACCCAGTACTCC.

This clonotype turned up a few times. The chain couples TRBV4-3 to TRBJ2-1; D not certain. CDR1 LGHNA and CDR2 YSLEER come from the germline V gene. Trimming cost V 2 bases and J 2 bases, with 7 bases left between them. This CDR3 has 14 amino acids. CDR3 sequence: CASSQSLAYNEQFF. Written as DNA, the CDR3 is TGCGCCAGCAGCCAATCGCTGGCCTACAATGAGCAGTTCTTC.

This clonotype was detected only a few times. For the CDR3, the DNA is TGTGCCAGCAGCTCAGAAGCCAGCGGGGCTACCGATACGCAGTATTTT. This translates into CASSSEASGATDTQYF. The genes are TRBV7-9 and TRBJ2-3; 7 nucleotides agree with TRBD2. V gave up 4 bases and J gave up 6 bases; unmatched junction bases: 13. The CDR3 consists of 16 residues. Germline loops: CDR1 SEHNR, CDR2 FQNEAQ (reference sequence).

This clonotype was observed many times. The CDR3 here is CASTGTGLALYSNQPQHF. In DNA, the CDR3 is TGTGCCAGCACTGGGACAGGTCTAGCCTTGTATAGCAATCAGCCCCAGCATTTT. The chain combines TRBV6-1 with TRBJ1-5; 8 nucleotides agree with TRBD1. The V segment lost 7 bases and the J segment 0 bases; nucleotides outside the gene matches: 14. The CDR3 covers 18 residues. The germline CDR1 and CDR2 sequences are MNHNS and SASEGT.

In the case of this clonotype: Just one base apart from a much larger clone, this may be a read error. J is TRBJ1-5 and V is TRBV10-3; D gene ambiguous. CDR3 length equals 15 residues. V lost 0 bases, J lost 6 bases, and 12 bases lay in between. The germline CDR1 and CDR2 sequences are ENHRY and SYGVKD. The CDR3 DNA reads TGTGCCATCAGTGAGTCTTTGGAGGCTAGTCAGCCCCAGCATTTT. It yields the protein CAISESLEASQPQHF.

The CDR3 DNA sequence: TGTGCCAGCAGTCCGGAGCAGCGGGGCCCCTCTGGGGCCAACGTCCTGACTTTC. Translating it yields CASSPEQRGPSGANVLTF. The chain couples TRBV27 to TRBJ2-6; 7 bases are a match to TRBD2. The trim removed 5 bases at V and 0 bases at J, leaving 10 bases unmatched. There are 18 residues in the CDR3. Germline assignment: CDR1 MNHEY and CDR2 SMNVEV (reference sequence).

The chain links TRBV6-1 to TRBJ1-6; D uncertain. Trimming pared 7 bases from V and 6 bases from J, leaving 13 bases between. This CDR3 comprises 14 residues. The germline CDR1 and CDR2 sequences are MNHNS and SASEGT. The chain's CDR3 is CASTVREVNSPLHF. The CDR3 bases are TGTGCCAGCACCGTCCGGGAAGTTAATTCACCCCTCCACTTT.

This clonotype was counted ten times or more. V usage is TRBV19 and J usage is TRBJ1-5, with TRBD1 as a possible D gene (5 bases). The germline gives CDR1 LNHDA, CDR2 SQIVND (reference sequence). The CDR3 is 14 residues long. V shed 3 bases and J shed 2 bases, with 8 bases lying between them. The CDR3 sequence: CASSISQGNQPQHF. As DNA, the CDR3 is TGTGCCAGTAGTATTTCACAGGGCAATCAGCCCCAGCATTTT.

In this sample, this clonotype turned up a few times. V is TRBV2 and J is TRBJ1-2, with 10 positions matching TRBD1. V lost 4 bases to trimming and J lost 4 bases; unmatched junction nucleotides: 9. The CDR3 covers 16 residues. Germline CDR1 reads SNHLY; CDR2 reads FYNNEI. Here the CDR3 DNA reads TGTGCCAGCAGTGGGGCGGGACAGGGGAAGGGCTATGGCTACACCTTC. Protein sequence: CASSGAGQGKGYGYTF.

The chain combines TRBV27 with TRBJ1-6; possible D gene TRBD1, 5 bases. There are 14 residues in the CDR3. Deletions cut 5 bases from V and 7 bases from J, with 12 bases between. CDR1 and CDR2 (germline): MNHEY, SMNVEV (reference sequence). CDR3 region: CASSPGLSNSPLHF. As DNA, the CDR3 is TGTGCCAGCAGTCCGGGACTGTCCAATTCACCCCTCCACTTT.

The J gene is TRBJ2-1, the V gene TRBV2; the D is unclear. The CDR3 covers 16 residues. The germline V gene encodes CDR1 SNHLY and CDR2 FYNNEI. V was cut by 6 bases and J by 3 bases, with 18 bases left in between. The CDR3 DNA reads TGTGCCAGCAGAGCTCTTTTAAGATACTACTACAATGAGCAGTTCTTC. Translation gives CASRALLRYYYNEQFF.

A few counts support this clonotype. The rearrangement joins TRBV7-6 to TRBJ2-7; 11 nucleotides match TRBD1. The CDR3 runs to 16 residues. Germline values: CDR1 SGHVS, CDR2 FNYEAQ. V shed 0 bases and J 2 bases; nucleotides not matched to a gene: 3. Here the CDR3 reads CASSLAPGQGAYEQYF. The CDR3, as DNA: TGTGCCAGCAGCTTAGCTCCGGGACAGGGGGCCTACGAGCAGTACTTC.

A remark on this clonotype: A much larger clone differs from this one at a single base, so this may be a read error. The chain recombines TRBV7-2 with TRBJ1-4; 7 bases are a match to TRBD1. After removal of 3 bases from V and 5 bases from J, the junction contained 3 bases not matched to a gene. The CDR3 has 14 residues. The germline V gene has CDR1 SGHTA and CDR2 FQGNSA. The CDR3 loop reads CASSLTGQNEKLFF. DNA for the CDR3: TGTGCCAGCAGCTTGACAGGGCAGAATGAAAAACTGTTTTTT.

This clonotype has a handful of counts. The chain is built from TRBV29-1 and TRBJ1-1, with D tentatively TRBD1 (6 bases). Per germline, CDR1 SQVTM and CDR2 ANQGSEA. The V and J ends lost 7 bases and 1 base respectively, with 13 bases between them. The CDR3 sequence is 13 residues long. In DNA, the CDR3 is TGCAGCGCCGGGGGCAGCCCGAACACTGAAGCTTTCTTT. Its protein is CSAGGSPNTEAFF. The full variable domain, its missing parts supplied by reference TRBV29-1 and TRBJ1-1, is SAVISQKPSRDICQRGTSLTIQCQVDSQVTMMFWYRQQPGQSLTLIATANQGSEATYESGFVIDKFPISRPNLTFSTLTVSNMSPEDSSIYLCSAGGSPNTEAFFGQGTRLTVV.

This clonotype has ten or more counts. This sequence joins TRBV7-6 and TRBJ1-4, with 10 bases matching TRBD1. This CDR3 has 15 residues. The V and J ends lost 0 bases and 6 bases, in that order; junction bases with no gene match: 1. Looked up from germline, CDR1 is SGHVS and CDR2 is FNYEAQ. The CDR3 bases are TGTGCCAGCAGCTTAGCCGGGACAGGGGATGAAAAACTGTTTTTT. It encodes CASSLAGTGDEKLFF.

This chain joins TRBV13 and TRBJ2-5; D is undetermined. The germline CDR1 and CDR2 sequences are PRHDT and FYEKMQ (reference sequence). This CDR3 comprises 16 residues. The V and J ends lost 2 bases and 2 bases respectively, with 15 bases between them. The CDR3 is CASSLSGVPWQETQYF. Written as DNA, the CDR3 is TGTGCCAGCAGCTTATCTGGGGTTCCTTGGCAAGAGACCCAGTACTTC.

In this sample, this clonotype turned up a few times. The genes are TRBV7-8 and TRBJ2-1; 9 nucleotides line up with TRBD2. Germline CDR1 SGHVS, CDR2 FQNEAQ. This CDR3 contains 15 residues. Losses at the gene ends were 6 bases for V and 3 bases for J; bases not matched to a gene: 6. The CDR3: CASSRLAVVYNEQFF. The CDR3, as DNA: TGTGCCAGCAGTCGACTAGCGGTCGTCTACAATGAGCAGTTCTTC. Using reference TRBV7-8 and TRBJ2-1 for the parts outside the CDR3, the full variable domain is GAGVSQSPRYKVAKRGQDVALRCDPISGHVSLFWYQQALGQGPEFLTYFQNEAQLDKSGLPSDRFFAERPEGSVSTLKIQRTQQEDSAVYLCASSRLAVVYNEQFFGPGTRLTVL.

This rearrangement joins TRBV5-6 to TRBJ2-3; D is perhaps TRBD1 (6 bases). Trimming removed 2 bases from V and 0 bases from J, with 10 bases in between. The germline V gene encodes CDR1 SGHDT and CDR2 YYEEEE. The CDR3 is 15 amino acids. The CDR3 region has the DNA TGTGCCAGCAGCTTCGACAGGATCAGCACAGATACGCAGTATTTT. Its translation: CASSFDRISTDTQYF.

This sequence joins TRBV9 and TRBJ2-1, with D possibly TRBD1 on 5 matching bases. This CDR3 has 15 amino acids. V dropped 6 bases and J dropped 4 bases, with 17 bases sitting between them. In germline, CDR1 is SGDLS, CDR2 YYNGEE. The DNA of the CDR3 is TGTGCCAGCACCTATGCGGACACCCTTTACAATGAGCAGTTCTTC. Encoded protein: CASTYADTLYNEQFF.